This T cell receptor beta chain originates from a study of blood T cell repertoires in COVID-19. Study summary: Both acute and convalescent COVID-19 samples were obtained from the United States, Italy and Spain. T cells, B-cell-depleted T cells, or PBMCs supplied cDNA or gDNA.

In the original analysis: Using reference gene primer amplification, nucleated cell counts were estimated. The method was immunoSEQ multiplex PCR; TCRdb's version includes in-frame clones alone and lacks a portion of them. V, J and clone size derive from that table, while D and trimming were established from the DNA sequence. The sample records about 140,000 clones, almost 85% being singletons. Sequencing was carried out using peripheral blood. The receptor's source is a man in his fifties or sixties with acute or convalescent COVID-19.

In DNA, the CDR3 is TGTGCCAGCAGCTCCGGGGTCGAAACCGGGGAGCTGTTTTTT. The encoded protein is CASSSGVETGELFF. This chain connects TRBV7-3 to TRBJ2-2; a possible D gene is TRBD2 (5 bases). Germline assignment: CDR1 SGHTA and CDR2 FQGTGA. This CDR3 is built from 14 residues. Trimming shortened V by 4 bases and J by 5 bases, and 11 bases separated the two germline ends.